This passage covers 14 T cell receptor beta chains from one sample sequenced in a study of OX40 agonist ivuxolimab in advanced cancers. Some clones are missing from TCRdb's copy, which holds only in-frame ones; the method was immunoSEQ multiplex PCR. This table holds about 70,000 clones, roughly 88% found once. Sample: CD4+ or CD8+ T cells sorted from blood, taken in a trial of the OX40 agonist ivuxolimab. The receptors here all came from an adult with an advanced solid tumor such as melanoma, head and neck, liver or kidney cancer.

This clone was observed a single time. The chain recombines TRBV5-5 with TRBJ2-1; 10 bases align to TRBD1. The CDR3 loop spans 15 amino acids. Germline V gives CDR1 SGHKS, CDR2 YYEKEE (reference sequence). Unmatched junction bases numbered 6, after V lost 4 bases and J lost 5 bases. The CDR3: CASSPPGQGHNEQFF. CDR3 bases: TGTGCCAGCAGCCCCCCGGGACAGGGGCACAATGAGCAGTTCTTC.

The chain combines TRBV7-6 with TRBJ2-1; the D is unclear. The CDR3 is 18 residues long. CDR1 and CDR2 (germline): SGHVS, FNYEAQ. The V and J ends lost 5 bases and 6 bases respectively, with 26 bases between them. CDR3 DNA sequence: TGTGCCAGCAGCCCTACCACCCCCGGAGCATTTTGGCCCAATGAGCAGTTCTTC. Its protein is CASSPTTPGAFWPNEQFF.

The V call is TRBV5-1, the J call TRBJ2-2; 12 bases are shared with TRBD1. Germline V gives CDR1 SGHRS, CDR2 YFSETQ. Trimming took 7 bases from V and 5 from J; bases not matched to a gene: 9. The CDR3 extends over 16 amino acids. The CDR3 bases are TGCGCCAGCGGGACAGGGGGCGCGGGATCAACCGGGGAGCTGTTTTTT. This gives the protein CASGTGGAGSTGELFF.

This chain joins TRBV11-2 and TRBJ2-7; D is unclear. This CDR3 has 13 residues. V lost 5 bases and J 3 bases, leaving 11 bases between the germline ends. Germline V lookup: CDR1 SGHAT, CDR2 FQNNGV. CDR3 protein: CASSPSGLYEQYF. CDR3 nucleotides: TGTGCCAGCAGCCCCTCGGGTCTCTACGAGCAGTACTTC.

This chain uses TRBV6-5 with TRBJ1-2; D call uncertain. Germline lookup yields CDR1 MNHEY and CDR2 SVGAGI. CDR3 size: 14 residues. The V and J ends lost 7 bases and 7 bases respectively, with 19 bases between them. This CDR3 is CASTKRAGVLGYTF. As DNA, the CDR3 is TGTGCCAGCACCAAAAGGGCTGGGGTACTTGGCTACACCTTC.

The chain employs TRBV6-5 and TRBJ1-5; no clear D gene. V dropped 2 bases and J dropped 3 bases, with 11 bases sitting between them. Germline CDR1 and CDR2: MNHEY and SVGAGI. The CDR3 is made up of 15 amino acids. The CDR3 DNA reads as TGTGCCAGCAGTTACCGGAGAGGGAACAATCAGCCCCAGCATTTT. Protein: CASSYRRGNNQPQHF.

This chain joins TRBV6-5 and TRBJ1-2, with D unresolved. CDR3 size: 13 residues. Looked up from germline, CDR1 is MNHEY and CDR2 is SVGAGI. V was shortened by 5 bases and J by 4 bases, with 11 bases between the two germline ends. The CDR3 reads CASSPDMIYGYTF. CDR3 coding DNA: TGTGCCAGCAGTCCCGACATGATCTATGGCTACACCTTC.

The V gene is TRBV15, the J gene TRBJ2-5, with TRBD2 matching over 12 bases. Germline lookup yields CDR1 LNHNV and CDR2 YYDKDF (reference sequence). The CDR3 totals 18 residues. The trim removed 0 bases at V and 2 bases at J, leaving 7 bases unmatched. The CDR3 here is CATSRDPPTSGSQETQYF. The CDR3 DNA sequence: TGTGCCACCAGCAGAGATCCCCCGACTAGCGGGAGTCAAGAGACCCAGTACTTC.

The table lists this clone with a count of one. This chain links TRBV5-6 with TRBJ1-2; D possibly corresponds to TRBD1 (5 bases). The germline V gene encodes CDR1 SGHDT and CDR2 YYEEEE. V shed 3 bases and J shed 2 bases, with 11 bases lying between them. The CDR3 covers 14 residues. The CDR3 coding sequence is TGTGCCAGCAGCTGGGGCAGGGAGAACTATGGCTACACCTTC. Its translation is CASSWGRENYGYTF. Filled out from reference TRBV5-6 and TRBJ1-2, the complete variable domain reads DAGVTQSPTHLIKTRGQQVTLRCSPKSGHDTVSWYQQALGQGPQFIFQYYEEEERQRGNFPDRFSGHQFPNYSSELNVNALLLGDSALYLCASSWGRENYGYTFGSGTRLTVV.

This sequence joins TRBV29-1 and TRBJ2-3; 7 bases align to TRBD1. CDR3 length equals 15 residues. Germline V gene data show CDR1 as SQVTM and CDR2 as ANQGSEA. J lost 0 bases, V lost 3 bases, and 6 bases had no gene match. CDR3 DNA: TGCAGCGTTGAGAGAAAACAGGGGAGCACAGATACGCAGTATTTT. This gives the protein CSVERKQGSTDTQYF.

The chain employs TRBV2 and TRBJ1-5; D unclear. CDR1 SNHLY and CDR2 FYNNEI come from the germline V gene. Trimming took 7 bases from V and 3 from J, leaving 10 bases between them. The CDR3 has 13 residues. The CDR3 DNA reads as TGTGCCAGCAAAGACGGTCCCAATCAGCCCCAGCATTTT. Residues: CASKDGPNQPQHF.

The sample holds one count of this clone. V gene TRBV15 combines with J gene TRBJ1-4; D unresolved. The V end lost 1 base, the J end lost 8 bases, and 11 bases lay between the germline ends. The germline CDR1 and CDR2 sequences are LNHNV and YYDKDF (reference sequence). The CDR3 extends over 14 amino acids. DNA of the CDR3: TGTGCCACCAGCAGAGCGGATGGGAGGGAAAAACTGTTTTTT. Translated: CATSRADGREKLFF. The full variable domain, rest sourced from reference TRBV15 and TRBJ1-4, is DAMVIQNPRYQVTQFGKPVTLSCSQTLNHNVMYWYQQKSSQAPKLLFHYYDKDFNNEADTPDNFQSRRPNTSFCFLDIRSPGLGDTAMYLCATSRADGREKLFFGSGTQLSVL.

This clone appeared once. The gene calls are TRBV7-6 and TRBJ2-2; TRBD2 matches at 14 bases. This CDR3 contains 18 residues. After removal of 0 bases from V and 2 bases from J, the junction contained 2 bases not matched to a gene. In germline, CDR1 is SGHVS, CDR2 FNYEAQ. CDR3 amino acids: CASSLAGTSGGNTGELFF. In nucleotides, the CDR3 is TGTGCCAGCAGCTTAGCCGGGACTAGCGGGGGAAACACCGGGGAGCTGTTTTTT.

The J gene is TRBJ1-1, the V gene TRBV30, with TRBD1 identical over 8 bases. Germline V lookup: CDR1 GTSNPN, CDR2 SVGIG (reference sequence). The CDR3 runs to 13 residues. Germline trimming cut 3 bases from V and 0 bases from J; bases unmatched to any gene: 0. The CDR3 loop reads CAWSRGLNTEAFF. CDR3 sequence (DNA): TGTGCCTGGAGCAGGGGGCTGAACACTGAAGCTTTCTTT.